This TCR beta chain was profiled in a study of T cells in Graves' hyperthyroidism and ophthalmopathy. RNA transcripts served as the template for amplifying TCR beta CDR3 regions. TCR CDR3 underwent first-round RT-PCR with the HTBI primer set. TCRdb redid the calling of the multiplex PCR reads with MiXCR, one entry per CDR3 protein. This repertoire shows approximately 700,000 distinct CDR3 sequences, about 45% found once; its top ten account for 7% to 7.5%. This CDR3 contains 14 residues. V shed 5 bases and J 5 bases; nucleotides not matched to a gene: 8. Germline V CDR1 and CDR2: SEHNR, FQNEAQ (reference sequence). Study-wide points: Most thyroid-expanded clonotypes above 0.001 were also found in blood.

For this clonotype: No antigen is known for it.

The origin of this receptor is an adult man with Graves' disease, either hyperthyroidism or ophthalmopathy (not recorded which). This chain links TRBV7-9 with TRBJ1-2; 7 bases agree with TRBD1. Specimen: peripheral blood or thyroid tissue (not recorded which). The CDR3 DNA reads TGTGCCAGCAGCCTCCCGGACAGGCAATATGGCTACACCTTC. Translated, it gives CASSLPDRQYGYTF.